Below are 31 T cell receptor beta chains sequenced from a single sample in a study of cytomegalovirus exposure and HLA in healthy donors. PCR used 60 Vbeta primers and 13 Jbeta primers. Sequencing used immunoSEQ multiplex PCR; TCRdb keeps in-frame clones, though not all of them. The sample lists some 110,000 clones; over 60% were seen once. Sample: PBMCs. These receptors all stem from a man aged 60 to 69 in good health and CMV-seropositive.

J is TRBJ1-3 and V is TRBV27, with no clear D. V lost 4 bases, J lost 0 bases, and 13 bases lay in between. CDR3 length equals 16 residues. Per germline, CDR1 MNHEY and CDR2 SMNVEV (reference sequence). CDR3 loop: CASSSRRESSGNTIYF. CDR3 nucleotides: TGTGCCAGCAGTTCGCGACGGGAGAGCTCTGGAAACACCATATATTTT.

This clone has more than one count but fewer than ten. The chain couples TRBV5-1 to TRBJ2-5; 9 bases line up with TRBD1. CDR1 and CDR2 from the germline V gene are SGHRS and YFSETQ. The CDR3 totals 14 residues. V lost 0 bases, J lost 6 bases, and 3 bases stayed unmatched. The CDR3 DNA reads as TGCGCCAGCAGCTTGGTTAACAGGGGGCAGACCCAGTACTTC. Translating gives CASSLVNRGQTQYF. Full variable domain (remainder filled in from reference TRBV5-1 and TRBJ2-5): KAGVTQTPRYLIKTRGQQVTLSCSPISGHRSVSWYQQTPGQGLQFLFEYFSETQRNKGNFPGRFSGRQFSNSRSEMNVSTLELGDSALYLCASSLVNRGQTQYFGPGTRLLVL.

The CDR3 coding sequence is TGTGCCAGCAGTCTACTACTAGCGGGGAACACCGGGGAGCTGTTTTTT. It yields the protein CASSLLLAGNTGELFF. The chain carries TRBV27 and TRBJ2-2; 9 bases line up with TRBD2. This CDR3 spans 16 amino acids. Germline V gives CDR1 MNHEY, CDR2 SMNVEV (reference sequence). The trim removed 5 bases at V and 1 base at J, leaving 5 bases unmatched.

The chain employs TRBV28 and TRBJ1-1; 8 bases agree with TRBD1. Trimming removed 7 bases from V and 2 bases from J; junction bases left unmatched: 9. The CDR3 is made up of 15 amino acids. CDR1 and CDR2 (germline): MDHEN, SYDVKM. CDR3 in amino acids: CASTIRTGSNTEAFF. The CDR3 DNA sequence: TGTGCCAGCACCATTCGGACAGGGAGTAACACTGAAGCTTTCTTT.

The chain uses TRBV21-1 and TRBJ1-2. TRBV21-1 is termed a pseudogene. The CDR3 contains 12 residues. The CDR3 here is CASSKWGEGYTF. The CDR3 nucleotides are TGTGCCAGCAGCAAATGGGGGGAAGGCTACACCTTC.

This chain connects TRBV6-5 to TRBJ1-2; possibly TRBD1 for D (6 bases). V gave up 0 bases and J gave up 1 base, with 12 bases separating them. The CDR3 covers 16 residues. Germline-derived CDR1 and CDR2 are MNHEY and SVGAGI. The chain's CDR3 is CASSYSRTGSNYGYTF. As DNA, the CDR3 is TGTGCCAGCAGTTACTCGCGCACAGGGAGTAACTATGGCTACACCTTC.

V and J are TRBV5-1 and TRBJ2-5; no clear D gene. Germline V gene data show CDR1 as SGHRS and CDR2 as YFSETQ. V was shortened by 1 base and J by 4 bases, with 5 bases between the two germline ends. This CDR3 is 12 amino acids long. In DNA, the CDR3 is TGCGCCAGCAGCTTGACAGTAGAGACCCAGTACTTC. As protein: CASSLTVETQYF.

This clone was found a few times. The chain joins TRBV6-6 to TRBJ2-7; perhaps TRBD1 as D (5 bases). In germline, CDR1 is MNHNY, CDR2 SVGAGI (reference sequence). CDR3 size: 14 residues. V lost 5 bases and J lost 2, with 13 bases in between. CDR3 bases: TGTGCCAGCAGTGCGAACGACAGAGCCTACGAGCAGTACTTC. Protein sequence: CASSANDRAYEQYF.

The rearrangement joins TRBV7-2 to TRBJ2-2, with 9 positions matching TRBD2. With V trimmed by 6 bases and J by 0 bases, 5 bases remained unmatched. The CDR3 is made up of 16 amino acids. CDR1 is SGHTA and CDR2 is FQGNSA in the germline V gene. The CDR3 sequence: CASSFSGGPNTGELFF. Here the CDR3 DNA reads TGTGCCAGCAGTTTTAGCGGGGGCCCGAACACCGGGGAGCTGTTTTTT.

The chain links TRBV2 to TRBJ2-7; D possibly corresponds to TRBD1 (6 bases). Germline lookup yields CDR1 SNHLY and CDR2 FYNNEI. The CDR3 totals 14 residues. Trimming removed 9 bases from V and 0 bases from J, with 15 bases in between. The CDR3 DNA follows: TGTGCCAGTCGAGCTCAGGGGAGCTCCTACGAGCAGTACTTC. This codes for CASRAQGSSYEQYF.

The chain couples TRBV10-3 to TRBJ1-5, with D possibly being TRBD1 (6 bases). Trimming stripped 6 bases from V and 1 base from J, with 10 bases between. The V gene's germline CDR1 is ENHRY and CDR2 SYGVKD. This CDR3 has 14 amino acids. This chain's CDR3 is CAIRDQGSNQPQHF. CDR3 sequence (DNA): TGTGCCATCAGGGATCAGGGGAGCAATCAGCCCCAGCATTTT.

The chain recombines TRBV27 with TRBJ1-1; no reliable D call. V shed 3 bases and J shed 1 base, with 6 bases lying between them. The CDR3 consists of 13 residues. Germline values: CDR1 MNHEY, CDR2 SMNVEV (reference sequence). The CDR3 DNA sequence: TGTGCCAGCAGTTTCAATCCGAACACTGAAGCTTTCTTT. Its protein product is CASSFNPNTEAFF.

The chain is built from TRBV2 and TRBJ2-2; TRBD1 matches 10 bases. CDR3 length equals 15 residues. Germline CDR1 SNHLY, CDR2 FYNNEI. Trimming took 6 bases from V and 3 from J; bases not matched to a gene: 4. The CDR3 DNA sequence: TGTGCCAGCAGGACCGGGACAGGGGACACCGGGGAGCTGTTTTTT. It translates to CASRTGTGDTGELFF.

The CDR3 region is CSFSPTSGETQYF. The CDR3 DNA reads TGCAGCTTTTCTCCGACTAGCGGGGAGACCCAGTACTTC. The V gene is TRBV29-1, the J gene TRBJ2-5; TRBD2 aligns across 10 bases. This CDR3 has 13 amino acids. J gave up 5 bases and V 8 bases, and 8 bases lay outside the gene matches. Germline assignment: CDR1 SQVTM and CDR2 ANQGSEA. Full variable domain (missing parts from reference TRBV29-1 and TRBJ2-5): SAVISQKPSRDICQRGTSLTIQCQVDSQVTMMFWYRQQPGQSLTLIATANQGSEATYESGFVIDKFPISRPNLTFSTLTVSNMSPEDSSIYLCSFSPTSGETQYFGPGTRLLVL.

This chain links TRBV5-1 with TRBJ2-7; TRBD1 matches at 9 bases. Germline V gene sequence: CDR1 SGHRS, CDR2 YFSETQ. The CDR3 length is 15 residues. V trimming: 5 bases; J trimming: 5 bases; junction bases outside the gene matches: 11. CDR3 sequence (DNA): TGCGCCAGCAGACTGGGACAGGGAGCATCCAACGAGCAGTACTTC. This gives the protein CASRLGQGASNEQYF.

The rearrangement joins TRBV6-1 to TRBJ2-3, with no clear D. Trimming pared 1 base from V and 6 bases from J, leaving 5 bases between. CDR3 length equals 12 residues. Germline V CDR1 and CDR2: MNHNS, SASEGT. The DNA for the CDR3 is TGTGCCAGCAGTGAAGGGAGCGATACGCAGTATTTT. It codes for CASSEGSDTQYF.

The chain couples TRBV4-2 to TRBJ2-6; no reliable D call. The V gene lost 0 bases and the J gene lost 0 bases, with 6 bases spanning the gap. Looked up from germline, CDR1 is LGHNA and CDR2 is YNFKEQ. The CDR3 contains 16 residues. This chain's CDR3 is CASSQDGTSGANVLTF. As DNA, the CDR3 is TGTGCCAGCAGCCAAGATGGCACCTCTGGGGCCAACGTCCTGACTTTC.

This chain links TRBV2 with TRBJ1-3; D is undetermined. Germline V CDR1 and CDR2: SNHLY, FYNNEI. V dropped 3 bases and J dropped 0 bases, with 6 bases sitting between them. The CDR3 consists of 14 residues. The chain's CDR3 is CASSDSGSGNTIYF. The CDR3 nucleotides read TGTGCCAGCAGTGACAGTGGCTCTGGAAACACCATATATTTT.

The chain uses TRBV5-1 and TRBJ2-2, with 7 bases aligning to TRBD2. CDR1 SGHRS and CDR2 YFSETQ come from the germline V gene. This CDR3 has 17 residues. With 2 bases clipped from V and 1 base from J, the junction kept 8 bases outside the gene matches. The CDR3 DNA sequence: TGCGCCAGCAGCTTCAGGTGGGGGGGTCGGAACACCGGGGAGCTGTTTTTT. It is translated as CASSFRWGGRNTGELFF.

The genes are TRBV28 and TRBJ2-5, with 11 bases lining up with TRBD2. The CDR3 contains 13 residues. Trimming removed 5 bases from V and 4 bases from J; junction bases left unmatched: 0. The germline gives CDR1 MDHEN, CDR2 SYDVKM. DNA for the CDR3: TGTGCCAGCAGTCTAGCGGGAGGAGAGACCCAGTACTTC. Protein: CASSLAGGETQYF.

The V gene is TRBV28, the J gene TRBJ1-5; 7 bases are shared with TRBD1. The CDR3 contains 15 residues. The germline gives CDR1 MDHEN, CDR2 SYDVKM. The junction had 14 bases not matched to a gene; V was cut back by 8 bases and J by 7 bases. The CDR3, as DNA: TGTGCCAGCCGACCTCAGGGGGTGGCAGGCCAGCCCCAGCATTTT. This translates into CASRPQGVAGQPQHF.

The chain carries TRBV5-4 and TRBJ2-7, with 8 bases lining up with TRBD1. CDR1 is SGHNT and CDR2 is YYREEE in the germline V gene (reference sequence). The CDR3 covers 15 residues. J gave up 2 bases and V 0 bases, and 4 bases lay outside the gene matches. Written as DNA, the CDR3 is TGTGCCAGCAGCTTGGGTGGACAGGGAACCTACGAGCAGTACTTC. Translating it yields CASSLGGQGTYEQYF.

The CDR3 sequence is CASSLAGGVPEAFF. Here the CDR3 DNA reads TGTGCCAGCAGCTTGGCAGGGGGCGTCCCTGAAGCTTTCTTT. The chain has TRBV5-4 and TRBJ1-1, with TRBD1 matching over 8 bases. Per germline, CDR1 SGHNT and CDR2 YYREEE (reference sequence). The CDR3 is 14 amino acids. The J segment lost 6 bases and the V segment lost 0 bases, leaving 4 bases of the junction unmatched.

The chain has TRBV30 and TRBJ2-2; a possible D gene is TRBD2 (6 bases). Germline CDR1 reads GTSNPN; CDR2 reads SVGIG (reference sequence). The CDR3 length is 13 residues. This CDR3 is CAMGLRNTGELFF. The CDR3 DNA reads TGTGCGATGGGACTGAGGAACACCGGGGAGCTGTTTTTT.

The rearrangement links TRBV29-1 to TRBJ2-6; TRBD1 agrees at 7 bases. Germline V gene sequence: CDR1 SQVTM, CDR2 ANQGSEA. The length of the CDR3 is 13 residues. Trimming took 6 bases from V and 4 from J; bases not matched to a gene: 3. CDR3 in amino acids: CSVTGTGANVLTF. CDR3 DNA sequence: TGCAGCGTGACAGGGACCGGGGCCAACGTCCTGACTTTC.

This chain uses TRBV9 with TRBJ1-2; tentatively, D is TRBD1 (6 bases). Trimming left V 4 bases short and J 8 bases short, with 15 bases between. Per germline, CDR1 SGDLS and CDR2 YYNGEE. The CDR3 spans 13 residues. CDR3 loop: CASSPRGAYGYTF. CDR3 nucleotide sequence: TGTGCCAGCAGCCCCAGGGGAGCGTACGGCTACACCTTC. Full variable domain (rest looked up from reference TRBV9 and TRBJ1-2): DSGVTQTPKHLITATGQRVTLRCSPRSGDLSVYWYQQSLDQGLQFLIQYYNGEERAKGNILERFSAQQFPDLHSELNLSSLELGDSALYFCASSPRGAYGYTFGSGTRLTVV.

The chain carries TRBV11-2 and TRBJ2-2; D is perhaps TRBD1 (6 bases). The germline gives CDR1 SGHAT, CDR2 FQNNGV. This CDR3 contains 14 residues. Trimming pared 5 bases from V and 6 bases from J, leaving 13 bases between. CDR3 bases: TGTGCCAGCAGCCAGGGACAAGCGGCCGGGGAGCTGTTTTTT. This sequence encodes CASSQGQAAGELFF.

The chain links TRBV6-6 to TRBJ2-7; 11 positions agree with TRBD1. Germline CDR1 MNHNY, CDR2 SVGAGI (reference sequence). The CDR3 contains 14 residues. Losses at the gene ends were 7 bases for V and 3 bases for J; bases not matched to a gene: 5. CDR3 in DNA: TGTGCCAGCAAAGGACAGGGGGCGGGCTACGAGCAGTACTTC. Residues: CASKGQGAGYEQYF.

This clone showed up just a few times. The chain couples TRBV15 to TRBJ1-5; D possibly corresponds to TRBD1 (5 bases). This CDR3 spans 15 amino acids. Trimming shortened V by 0 bases and J by 7 bases, and 13 bases separated the two germline ends. Germline V gene data show CDR1 as LNHNV and CDR2 as YYDKDF (reference sequence). CDR3 DNA: TGTGCCACCAGCAGAGATACCCAGGGTTGGCAGCCCCAGCATTTT. Protein product: CATSRDTQGWQPQHF.

A single count supports this clone. This chain links TRBV25-1 with TRBJ1-2; 9 nucleotides match TRBD1. The CDR3 is 13 amino acids. Losses at the gene ends were 6 bases for V and 11 bases for J; bases not matched to a gene: 10. The germline V gene has CDR1 MGHDK and CDR2 SYGVNS. CDR3 sequence: CASSNTGGGWYTF. Here the CDR3 DNA reads TGTGCCAGCAGCAACACAGGGGGCGGGTGGTACACCTTC.

The chain is built from TRBV27 and TRBJ1-6; 7 nucleotides align to TRBD1. The CDR3 extends over 15 amino acids. Trimming took 6 bases from V and 6 from J; bases not matched to a gene: 8. The germline V gene has CDR1 MNHEY and CDR2 SMNVEV (reference sequence). The CDR3 DNA is TGTGCCAGCAGACCCCAGGGGACAGTTAATTCACCCCTCCACTTT. It yields the protein CASRPQGTVNSPLHF.